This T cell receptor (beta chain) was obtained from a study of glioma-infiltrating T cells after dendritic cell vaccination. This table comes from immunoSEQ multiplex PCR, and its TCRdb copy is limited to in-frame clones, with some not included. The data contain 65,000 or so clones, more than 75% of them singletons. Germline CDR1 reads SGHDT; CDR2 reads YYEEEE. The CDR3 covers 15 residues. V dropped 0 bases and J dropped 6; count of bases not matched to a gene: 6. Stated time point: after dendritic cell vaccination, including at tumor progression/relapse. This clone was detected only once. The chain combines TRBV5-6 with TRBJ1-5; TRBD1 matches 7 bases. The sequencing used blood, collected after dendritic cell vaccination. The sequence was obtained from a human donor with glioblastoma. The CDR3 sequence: CASSLDRAGGQPQHF. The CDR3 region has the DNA TGTGCCAGCAGCTTGGACAGGGCAGGGGGTCAGCCCCAGCATTTT.